This T cell receptor beta chain was identified in a study of spatial heterogeneity in lung cancer. This clonotype was counted at least ten times. Per germline, CDR1 LGHDT and CDR2 YNNKEL (reference sequence). This CDR3 has 14 amino acids. V dropped 0 bases and J dropped 4 bases, with 9 bases sitting between them. Sample time point: sample taken at primary tumor resection. Whole RNA was taken from tumor, nontumor lung or frozen PBMC; it was then sequenced unsorted. TCRdb called the 5' RACE reads again in MiXCR, with one record for every CDR3 protein. This sample has more than 12,000 distinct CDR3 sequences, with less than 14% found just once.

The sequence came from a female donor with early-stage non-small cell lung cancer. The sample consisted of PBMCs, taken at surgery. The chain uses TRBV3-1 and TRBJ1-2; D may be TRBD1 (5 bases). The CDR3 here is CASSQEYQGYGYTF. For the CDR3, the DNA is TGTGCCAGCAGCCAAGAGTACCAGGGCTATGGCTACACCTTC.